The clone carrying this T cell receptor beta chain showed up just a few times. Its cognate antigen is unknown. Germline V lookup: CDR1 KGHSH, CDR2 LQKENI. This CDR3 spans 12 amino acids. The germline V and J ends were trimmed by 5 bases and 4 bases, with 9 bases remaining between them. The entry originates in a study of CD8 T cells in Susac syndrome. From blood CD8+ and CD4+ T cells, TCR beta sequences were generated. The study used treatment-naive patients who had stable or active relapsing-remitting disease as multiple sclerosis controls. Negative isolation was applied to CD8+ and CD4+ T cells, and FACS enrichment was applied to TEMRA cells. After extraction with the RNeasy kit, roughly 0.45 to 1 ug of the RNA was reverse transcribed using random hexamers. TCRdb fed the immunoSEQ multiplex PCR reads into MiXCR, producing one record per CDR3 protein. This sample yields some 120,000 distinct CDR3 sequences, of which about 95% are seen a single time; 0.1% to 0.15% belongs to the top ten.

Findings and limits, study-wide: The study's TCR sequencing and HLA analysis drew on a certain number of individuals. That number was acknowledged as relatively small.

The TCR was taken from a human donor with multiple sclerosis. V usage is TRBV18 and J usage is TRBJ2-7; unclear D gene. Material for sequencing was CD4+ T cells from PBMCs. The DNA for the CDR3 is TGTGCCAGCTCAAGTTCCGGTTACGAGCAGTACTTC. Translation gives CASSSSGYEQYF.